The 6 T cell receptor beta chains below were found in one sample sequenced in a study of identical twins. Using its own MiXCR run on the 5' RACE reads, TCRdb lists one record per CDR3 protein. Of 300,000 to 400,000 distinct CDR3 sequences listed, about 12% are singletons. This same sample was also part of a study on yellow fever vaccine responses in identical twins.

The sequencing input was CD8+ T cells sorted from blood. The receptors stem from a woman under 30 in good health.

J is TRBJ2-7 and V is TRBV7-9; no definite D call. The V end was cut by 4 bases, the J end by 3 bases, with 7 bases between. This CDR3 contains 12 residues. CDR1 and CDR2 from the germline V gene are SEHNR and FQNEAQ (reference sequence). The CDR3 DNA follows: TGTGCCAGCAGCTCCTCCATCTACGAGCAGTACGTC. Translating gives CASSSSIYEQYV.

The chain employs TRBV24-1 and TRBJ1-2; D is possibly TRBD1 (6 bases). Trimming took off 4 bases at V and 7 bases at J, with 15 bases between the two ends. Germline-derived CDR1 and CDR2 are KGHDR and SFDVKD. The CDR3 totals 14 residues. For the CDR3, the DNA is TGTGCCACCAGTGACACGGACAGTTTCGGTGGCTACACCTTC. It yields the protein CATSDTDSFGGYTF.

The chain is built from TRBV27 and TRBJ2-1, with a tentative D call TRBD1 (6 bases). From germline, CDR1 is MNHEY and CDR2 SMNVEV (reference sequence). Trimming stripped 5 bases from V and 3 bases from J, with 14 bases between. This CDR3 contains 15 residues. CDR3 protein: CASSPITGFYNEQFF. DNA of the CDR3: TGTGCCAGCAGTCCCATAACAGGGTTCTACAATGAGCAGTTCTTC.

This clonotype was seen a few times. The gene calls are TRBV15 and TRBJ2-1, with 7 positions matching TRBD1. The ends lost 5 bases at V and 4 bases at J; junction bases unmatched: 11. Germline CDR1 is LNHNV and CDR2 is YYDKDF (reference sequence). The CDR3 covers 16 residues. The CDR3 region has the DNA TGTGCCACCAGCGCAGAGGGACAGTCGGGATACAATGAGCAGTTCTTC. Translating it yields CATSAEGQSGYNEQFF.

The chain links TRBV12-3 or TRBV12-4 to TRBJ2-1, with D unclear. With 5 bases removed from V and 8 bases from J, the gap between germline ends came to 10 bases. CDR3 length: 12 residues. For the CDR3, the DNA is TGTGCCAGCAGTCTTCGGGTCTATGAGCAGTTCTTC. Protein sequence: CASSLRVYEQFF.

This clonotype was counted many times. The rearrangement links TRBV7-9 to TRBJ2-7; 9 bases map to TRBD2. After removal of 4 bases from V and 2 bases from J, the junction contained 3 bases not matched to a gene. Per germline, CDR1 SEHNR and CDR2 FQNEAQ (reference sequence). There are 14 residues in the CDR3. The DNA for the CDR3 is TGTGCCAGCAGCTCGACTAGCGGACCCTACGAGCAGTACTTC. Its protein product is CASSSTSGPYEQYF.